The rows below give T cell receptor beta chains drawn from one sample of a study of T cell responses to AZD1222 COVID-19 vaccine. Sequenced by immunoSEQ multiplex PCR; TCRdb stores in-frame clones only, minus some. Here the sample spans fewer than 100,000 clones, around 90% being singletons. The material was peripheral blood, obtained 28 days after the second AZD1222 dose. These receptors originate from an adult who received the AZD1222 COVID-19 vaccine. Both conserved end residues are part of each CDR3. The D gene is left open where the match is weak. Clone size, where shown, is once, few, many, or a class for clones that have expanded.

CDR3 length: 13
D gene: NA
clone size: NA
V gene: TRBV13
J gene: TRBJ1-3
CDR3 DNA: TGTGCCAGCAGCTCTAGGACCGAAGACACCATATATTTT
CDR3 protein: CASSSRTEDTIYF

CDR3 length: 14
D gene: TRBD2
clone size: NA
V gene: TRBV19
J gene: TRBJ2-1
CDR3 DNA: TGTGCCAGTACCGGGACTAGCGGGGGGCGTGAGCAGTTCTTC
CDR3 protein: CASTGTSGGREQFF

CDR3 length: 15
D gene: TRBD1
clone size: NA
V gene: TRBV2
J gene: TRBJ2-1
CDR3 DNA: TGTGCCAGCAAGGACAACAGGGGACCCTACAATGAGCAGTTCTTC
CDR3 protein: CASKDNRGPYNEQFF

CDR3 length: 10
D gene: NA
clone size: NA
V gene: TRBV11-2
J gene: TRBJ2-7
CDR3 DNA: TGTGCCAGCAGCTTCCAAAAGCAGTACTTC
CDR3 protein: CASSFQKQYF

CDR3 length: 13
D gene: NA
clone size: NA
V gene: TRBV27
J gene: TRBJ2-7
CDR3 DNA: TGTGCCAGCAGTTTAGGGCAGGACTACGAGCAGTACTTC
CDR3 protein: CASSLGQDYEQYF

CDR3 length: 12
D gene: TRBD1
clone size: NA
V gene: TRBV25-1
J gene: TRBJ2-3
CDR3 DNA: TGTGCCAGCAGGACAGGGTCAGATACGCAGTATTTT
CDR3 protein: CASRTGSDTQYF

CDR3 length: 16
D gene: TRBD1
clone size: NA
V gene: TRBV7-3
J gene: TRBJ2-1
CDR3 DNA: TGTGCCAGCAGCACAAACCCGGGACAGCCCTACAATGAGCAGTTCTTC
CDR3 protein: CASSTNPGQPYNEQFF

CDR3 length: 12
D gene: TRBD1
clone size: NA
V gene: TRBV12-3/TRBV12-4
J gene: TRBJ2-7
CDR3 DNA: TGTGCCAGCAGAACAGGGGTAGGCGAGCAGTACTTC
CDR3 protein: CASRTGVGEQYF

CDR3 length: 15
D gene: NA
clone size: NA
V gene: TRBV28
J gene: TRBJ2-1
CDR3 DNA: TGTGCCAGCGGTCTATGGGCTAACAACCGCAATGAGCAGTTCTTC
CDR3 protein: CASGLWANNRNEQFF

CDR3 length: 14
D gene: NA
clone size: once
V gene: TRBV28
J gene: TRBJ1-6
CDR3 DNA: TGTGCCAGCAGTTTGCACAGGGAGGATTCACCCCTCCACTTT
CDR3 protein: CASSLHREDSPLHF

CDR3 length: 15
D gene: TRBD1
clone size: NA
V gene: TRBV9
J gene: TRBJ1-2
CDR3 DNA: TGTGCCAGCAGCGTACAGGACAGGGAGAACTATGGCTACACCTTC
CDR3 protein: CASSVQDRENYGYTF

CDR3 length: 13
D gene: TRBD1
clone size: NA
V gene: TRBV5-1
J gene: TRBJ1-4
CDR3 DNA: TGCGCCAGCAGCGTCAGGGGGGATGAAAAACTGTTTTTT
CDR3 protein: CASSVRGDEKLFF

CDR3 length: 15
D gene: TRBD2
clone size: NA
V gene: TRBV13
J gene: TRBJ2-7
CDR3 DNA: TGTGCCAGCAGCAAACTAGCGGGGAGTTCCTACGAGCAGTACTTC
CDR3 protein: CASSKLAGSSYEQYF

CDR3 length: 15
D gene: NA
clone size: NA
V gene: TRBV7-9
J gene: TRBJ2-1
CDR3 DNA: TGTGCCAGCAGCCCAAGGACGGGCGAATACAATGAGCAGTTCTTC
CDR3 protein: CASSPRTGEYNEQFF

CDR3 length: 15
D gene: NA
clone size: NA
V gene: TRBV5-1
J gene: TRBJ1-6
CDR3 DNA: TGCGCCAGCAGTCCGACACAGGCAAATAATTCACCCCTCCACTTT
CDR3 protein: CASSPTQANNSPLHF

CDR3 length: 14
D gene: NA
clone size: NA
V gene: TRBV5-1
J gene: TRBJ2-2
CDR3 DNA: TGCGCCAGCAGCGTCGGACAGAACACCGGGGAGCTGTTTTTT
CDR3 protein: CASSVGQNTGELFF

CDR3 length: 15
D gene: NA
clone size: NA
V gene: TRBV24-1
J gene: TRBJ2-1
CDR3 DNA: TGTGCCACCAGTTCCTCTCGCAGGGGAACAAATGAGCAGTTCTTC
CDR3 protein: CATSSSRRGTNEQFF

CDR3 length: 19
D gene: TRBD2
clone size: NA
V gene: TRBV4-3
J gene: TRBJ2-7
CDR3 DNA: TGCGCCAGCAGCCAAGATCTGACGACTAGCGGGAGGAGCTCCTACGAGCAGTACTTC
CDR3 protein: CASSQDLTTSGRSSYEQYF

CDR3 length: 15
D gene: TRBD1
clone size: NA
V gene: TRBV19
J gene: TRBJ1-2
CDR3 DNA: TGTACCAGTAGTATTTCCCTGCAGGGGGCCTATGGCTACACCTTC
CDR3 protein: CTSSISLQGAYGYTF

CDR3 length: 12
D gene: TRBD1
clone size: few
V gene: TRBV2
J gene: TRBJ1-4
CDR3 DNA: TGTGCCTGTCAGGGGGTCGGGGAAAAACTGTTTTTT
CDR3 protein: CACQGVGEKLFF

CDR3 length: 14
D gene: NA
clone size: NA
V gene: TRBV7-9
J gene: TRBJ1-1
CDR3 DNA: TGTGCCAGCAGCTTACTCGGGCTATTCACTGAAGCTTTCTTT
CDR3 protein: CASSLLGLFTEAFF

CDR3 length: 15
D gene: TRBD2
clone size: NA
V gene: TRBV7-3
J gene: TRBJ2-1
CDR3 DNA: TGTGCCAGCAGCCCTAGCGGGGGGGCCTATGGTGAGCAGTTCTTC
CDR3 protein: CASSPSGGAYGEQFF

CDR3 length: 17
D gene: TRBD1
clone size: NA
V gene: TRBV5-6
J gene: TRBJ2-6
CDR3 DNA: TGTGCCAGCAGCTCCCCCCCAGGGGGTCCCGGGGCCAACGTCCTGACTTTC
CDR3 protein: CASSSPPGGPGANVLTF

CDR3 length: 14
D gene: TRBD1
clone size: NA
V gene: TRBV2
J gene: TRBJ1-1
CDR3 DNA: TGTGCCAGCAGTCTACGGACAGGGGACACTGAAGCTTTCTTT
CDR3 protein: CASSLRTGDTEAFF

CDR3 length: 13
D gene: NA
clone size: NA
V gene: TRBV7-2
J gene: TRBJ1-2
CDR3 DNA: TGTGCCGGTGGTAGGGGGGCTAACTATGGCTACACCTTC
CDR3 protein: CAGGRGANYGYTF

CDR3 length: 14
D gene: NA
clone size: NA
V gene: TRBV13
J gene: TRBJ2-2
CDR3 DNA: TGTGCCAGCAGCTTGGGCAGGATGGGCGGGGAGCTGTTTTTT
CDR3 protein: CASSLGRMGGELFF

CDR3 length: 16
D gene: TRBD2
clone size: NA
V gene: TRBV6-6
J gene: TRBJ2-7
CDR3 DNA: TGTGCCAGCAGTCCCTCGGGGGGAACCCTCTCCTACGAGCAGTACTTC
CDR3 protein: CASSPSGGTLSYEQYF

CDR3 length: 12
D gene: NA
clone size: NA
V gene: TRBV27
J gene: TRBJ1-4
CDR3 DNA: TGTGCCAGCAGAGCAGGATATGAAAAACTGTTTTTT
CDR3 protein: CASRAGYEKLFF

CDR3 length: 14
D gene: NA
clone size: NA
V gene: TRBV19
J gene: TRBJ1-5
CDR3 DNA: TGTGCCAGTAGTATTCGGTCTAGCAATCAGCCCCAGCATTTT
CDR3 protein: CASSIRSSNQPQHF

CDR3 length: 16
D gene: NA
clone size: once
V gene: TRBV7-2
J gene: TRBJ2-2
CDR3 DNA: TGTGCCAGCAGCTTATTGGGACTGTCGAACACCGGGGAGCTGTTTTTT
CDR3 protein: CASSLLGLSNTGELFF

CDR3 length: 13
D gene: TRBD2
clone size: NA
V gene: TRBV7-3
J gene: TRBJ2-7
CDR3 DNA: TGTGCCAGCAGCTTAAGCGGGGAGGGCGAGCAGTACTTC
CDR3 protein: CASSLSGEGEQYF

CDR3 length: 12
D gene: TRBD2
clone size: NA
V gene: TRBV5-1
J gene: TRBJ2-7
CDR3 DNA: TGCGCCAGCAGCCCGGGACTACCCGAGCAGTACTTC
CDR3 protein: CASSPGLPEQYF

CDR3 length: 14
D gene: NA
clone size: NA
V gene: TRBV7-3
J gene: TRBJ2-5
CDR3 DNA: TGTGCCAGCAGCTTAGCAGGGCCCCTGTCGACCCAGTACTTC
CDR3 protein: CASSLAGPLSTQYF

CDR3 length: 17
D gene: TRBD2
clone size: once
V gene: TRBV7-2
J gene: TRBJ2-7
CDR3 DNA: TGTGCCAGCAGCTCCAGCGCTGGGGGACTAGCGGGGTACGAGCAGTACTTC
CDR3 protein: CASSSSAGGLAGYEQYF

CDR3 length: 16
D gene: TRBD1
clone size: NA
V gene: TRBV28
J gene: TRBJ1-2
CDR3 DNA: TGTGCCAGCAGTATGCCCGGGACAGGGGGCGTCTATGGCTACACCTTC
CDR3 protein: CASSMPGTGGVYGYTF

CDR3 length: 16
D gene: NA
clone size: few
V gene: TRBV5-4
J gene: TRBJ2-5
CDR3 DNA: TGTGCCAGCAGCTTGCTGGACTACCCGTCCCAAAAGACCCAGTACTTC
CDR3 protein: CASSLLDYPSQKTQYF

CDR3 length: 16
D gene: TRBD2
clone size: NA
V gene: TRBV18
J gene: TRBJ2-5
CDR3 DNA: TGTGCCAGCTCATCCCTACTAGCGGGGAACCAAGAGACCCAGTACTTC
CDR3 protein: CASSSLLAGNQETQYF

CDR3 length: 14
D gene: NA
clone size: NA
V gene: TRBV7-2
J gene: TRBJ2-5
CDR3 DNA: TGTGCCAGCAGCCCCTCAGGGTGGAAAGAGACCCAGTACTTC
CDR3 protein: CASSPSGWKETQYF

CDR3 length: 15
D gene: NA
clone size: once
V gene: TRBV5-4
J gene: TRBJ1-6
CDR3 DNA: TGTGCCAGCAGCTCCAGGGCAGAAGGTAATTCACCCCTCCACTTT
CDR3 protein: CASSSRAEGNSPLHF

CDR3 length: 11
D gene: NA
clone size: NA
V gene: TRBV6-2/TRBV6-3
J gene: TRBJ2-5
CDR3 DNA: TGTGCCAGCAGTTGGAAAGAGACCCAGTACTTC
CDR3 protein: CASSWKETQYF

CDR3 length: 16
D gene: TRBD1
clone size: NA
V gene: TRBV6-5
J gene: TRBJ1-4
CDR3 DNA: TGTGCCAGCAGTTTGGGACAGGCCCAGGTGGTGGAAAAACTGTTTTTT
CDR3 protein: CASSLGQAQVVEKLFF

CDR3 length: 13
D gene: NA
clone size: NA
V gene: TRBV4-2
J gene: TRBJ2-1
CDR3 DNA: TGTGCCAGCAGCCAAGATAGGGGCCTGTGGAAGTTCTTC
CDR3 protein: CASSQDRGLWKFF

CDR3 length: 12
D gene: NA
clone size: NA
V gene: TRBV12-3/TRBV12-4
J gene: TRBJ1-4
CDR3 DNA: TGTGCCAGCAGTCAAACAGGGGAAAAACTGTTTTTT
CDR3 protein: CASSQTGEKLFF